This T cell receptor (beta chain) was identified in a study of T cell responses to AZD1222 COVID-19 vaccine. The study's findings and limits: Receipt of two AZD1222 doses was followed by a rise in Spike-specific TCR breadth and depth. Per reports, nearly half of all spike-specific TCRs target regions that are unmutated in variants. Donors skewed white British and female; clonal diversity was possibly underestimated. Scientists sampled the repertoires only once the peak T cell response had passed.

The repertoire was sequenced with immunoSEQ multiplex PCR; TCRdb's copy has only in-frame clones and lacks some. The sample consists of under 60,000 clones, around four fifths of them appearing once. This clone occurred a few times. What it recognizes is unknown. This TCR was recovered from an adult in good health. Material: peripheral blood, obtained on day 0 of AZD1222 vaccination.

CDR3: CASNPGGTNTEAFF. The CDR3 coding sequence is TGTGCCAGCAACCCCGGAGGGACGAACACTGAAGCTTTCTTT. This chain links TRBV27 with TRBJ1-1, with D perhaps matching TRBD1 (5 bases). Germline lookup yields CDR1 MNHEY and CDR2 SMNVEV (reference sequence). The germline V and J ends were trimmed by 7 bases and 1 base, with 13 bases remaining between them. The CDR3 has 14 residues.